This T cell receptor (beta chain) was sequenced for a study of lymphopenia after photon versus proton radiotherapy. Trimming shortened V by 3 bases and J by 0 bases, and 8 bases separated the two germline ends. The CDR3 runs to 14 residues. Germline CDR1 and CDR2: KGHSH and LQKENI. Study conclusions and caveats: Post-nadir diversity loss with photons came from oligoclonal expansion, particularly CD8+ Temra cells. Better survival with proton therapy was suggested as possible, not demonstrated.

Clones were sequenced by immunoSEQ multiplex PCR, and TCRdb holds only the in-frame ones, with some missing. The sample holds roughly 58,000 clones, roughly 87% seen once. Regarding this clone: The antigen is unknown. Other DNA sequences in the same sample also yield this CDR3.

This chain connects TRBV18 to TRBJ1-1, with a weak D call TRBD1 (5 bases). This receptor was obtained from a man aged 80 or over with esophageal cancer. This specimen consisted of peripheral blood, obtained from a patient treated with proton-based radiotherapy. CDR3 nucleotide sequence: TGTGCCAGCTCACCGGGACTTTTGAACACTGAAGCTTTCTTT. It encodes CASSPGLLNTEAFF.